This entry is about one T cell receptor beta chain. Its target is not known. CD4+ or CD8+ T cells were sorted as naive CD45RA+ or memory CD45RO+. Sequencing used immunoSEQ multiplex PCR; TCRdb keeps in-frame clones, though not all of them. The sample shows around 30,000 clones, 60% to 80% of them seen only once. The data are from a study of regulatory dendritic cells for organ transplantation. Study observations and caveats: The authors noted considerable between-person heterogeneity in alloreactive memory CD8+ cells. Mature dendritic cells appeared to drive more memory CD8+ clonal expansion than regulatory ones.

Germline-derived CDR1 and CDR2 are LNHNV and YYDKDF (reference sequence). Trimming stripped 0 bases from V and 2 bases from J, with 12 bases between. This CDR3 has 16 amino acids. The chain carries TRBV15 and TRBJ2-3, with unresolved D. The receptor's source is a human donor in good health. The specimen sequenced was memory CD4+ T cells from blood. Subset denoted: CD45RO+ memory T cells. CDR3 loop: CATSRERASFTDTQYF. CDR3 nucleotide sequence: TGTGCCACCAGCAGAGAAAGGGCCAGCTTCACAGATACGCAGTATTTT.